This T cell receptor beta chain was sequenced for a study of blood T cell repertoires in COVID-19. Study overall: The United States, Italy and Spain supplied acute and convalescent COVID-19 samples.

Sequencing was performed with immunoSEQ multiplex PCR; in TCRdb, only in-frame clones are kept and a portion is missing. The repertoire holds around 330,000 clones, with roughly nine tenths as singletons. Cohort 3 donors counted as recovered after two negative PCRs, clearance, or resolved symptoms. This TCR was recovered from a man in his 60s who had recovered from COVID-19. Sequencing was performed on PBMCs or T cells enriched from blood (not recorded which).

The DNA of the CDR3 is TGCAGCGTGAAAACAGGGTCAGAGACCCAGTACTTC. Encoded protein: CSVKTGSETQYF. This chain joins TRBV29-1 and TRBJ2-5; a weak D match, TRBD1 (6 bases). The CDR3 runs 12 residues. Germline assignment: CDR1 SQVTM and CDR2 ANQGSEA. Trimming removed 6 bases at V and 4 bases at J, with 12 bases between.